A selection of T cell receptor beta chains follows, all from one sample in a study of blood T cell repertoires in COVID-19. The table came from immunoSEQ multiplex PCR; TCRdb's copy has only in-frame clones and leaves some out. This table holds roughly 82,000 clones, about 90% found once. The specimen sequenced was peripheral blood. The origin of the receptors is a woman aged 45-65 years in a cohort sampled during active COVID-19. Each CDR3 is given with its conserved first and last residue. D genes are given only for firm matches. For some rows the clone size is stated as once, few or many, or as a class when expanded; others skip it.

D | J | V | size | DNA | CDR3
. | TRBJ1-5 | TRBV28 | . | TGTGCCAGCAGTTTCATACAGGCCTATAGCAATCAGCCCCAGCATTTT | CASSFIQAYSNQPQHF
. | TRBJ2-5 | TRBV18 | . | TGTGCCAGCTCACTCGGACAGCAAGAGACCCAGTACTTC | CASSLGQQETQYF
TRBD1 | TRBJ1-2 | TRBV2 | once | TGTGCCAGCAGTGGACAGGGGGCACTGGGGGGCTACACCTTC | CASSGQGALGGYTF
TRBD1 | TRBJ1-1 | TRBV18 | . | TGTGCCAGCTCACCAGGAACAGGGGTACCGGACACTGAAGCTTTCTTT | CASSPGTGVPDTEAFF
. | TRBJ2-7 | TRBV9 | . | TGTGCCAGCAGCGTCGGAGGGAGGAGCTCCTACGAGCAGTACTTC | CASSVGGRSSYEQYF
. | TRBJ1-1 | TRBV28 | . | TGTGCCAGCAGTTCCCCCGGTGGCGAGGGAACTGAAGCTTTCTTT | CASSSPGGEGTEAFF
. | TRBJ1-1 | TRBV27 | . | TGTGCCAGCAGTGAGGTGGACGGGGGAGTGGCTGAAGCTTTCTTT | CASSEVDGGVAEAFF
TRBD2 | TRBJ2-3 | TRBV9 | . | TGTGCCACCACCGGACTAGCGGGAACAGATACGCAGTATTTT | CATTGLAGTDTQYF
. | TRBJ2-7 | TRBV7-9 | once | TGTGCCAGCAGCTTAGCGGACAAGAGCTACGAGCAGTACTTC | CASSLADKSYEQYF
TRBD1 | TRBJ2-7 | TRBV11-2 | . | TGTGCCAGCAGGTCCCCGGGACAGGGATCCGAGCAGTACTTC | CASRSPGQGSEQYF
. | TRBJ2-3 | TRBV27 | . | TGTGCCAGCAGTTTAGCGGGCCTCACAGATACGCAGTATTTT | CASSLAGLTDTQYF
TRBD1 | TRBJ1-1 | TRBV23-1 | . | TGCGCCAGCACCCCGACCCTTCCAGGACAGGGGGAACGGAACACTGAAGCTTTCTTT | CASTPTLPGQGERNTEAFF
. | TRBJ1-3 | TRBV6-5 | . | TGTGCCAGCACGTCGGGGGGCTCGGATGGAAACACCATATATTTT | CASTSGGSDGNTIYF
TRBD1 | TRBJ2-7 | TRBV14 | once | TGTGCCAGCAGCCGCCATCCCTGGGACAGGGCCACCGAGCAGTACTTC | CASSRHPWDRATEQYF
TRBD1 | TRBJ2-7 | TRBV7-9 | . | TGTGCCAGCAGCTTAGTGGACAGGGCAAGCGAGCAGTACTTC | CASSLVDRASEQYF
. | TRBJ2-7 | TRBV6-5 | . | . | CASILDFVENEQYF
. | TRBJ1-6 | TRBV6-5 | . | TGTGCCAGCAGTTACCGTATTCCCTATGATTCACCCCTCCACTTT | CASSYRIPYDSPLHF
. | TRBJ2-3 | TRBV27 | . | TGTGCCAGCCGTCGGTGCACAGATACGCAGTATTTT | CASRRCTDTQYF
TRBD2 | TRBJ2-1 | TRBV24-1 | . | TGTGCCACCAGTGATTCTGGGACTAGCGGGAGAGACAATGAGCAGTTCTTC | CATSDSGTSGRDNEQFF
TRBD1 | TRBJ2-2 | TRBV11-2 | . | TGTGCCAGCAGGACCGGGACAGGGGACACCGGGGAGCTGTTTTTT | CASRTGTGDTGELFF
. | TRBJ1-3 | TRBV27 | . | TGTGCCAGCAGTTTACAGGGAGGGTCTGGAAACACCATATATTTT | CASSLQGGSGNTIYF
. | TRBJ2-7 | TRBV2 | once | TGTGCCAGCAGTGAACCATTGGGACTGGACTACGAGCAGTACTTC | CASSEPLGLDYEQYF
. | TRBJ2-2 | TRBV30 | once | TGTGCCTGGACCCCCCAGGGGTACGGGGAGCTGTTTTTT | CAWTPQGYGELFF
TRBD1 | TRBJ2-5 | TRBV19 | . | TGTGCCAGTAGCCCGCCGGGACAGGGGGAACAGACCCAGTACTTC | CASSPPGQGEQTQYF
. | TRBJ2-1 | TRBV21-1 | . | TGTGCCAGCAGCAAAGCCCCGGGGAGGGGAAATTACAATGAGCAGTTCTTC | CASSKAPGRGNYNEQFF
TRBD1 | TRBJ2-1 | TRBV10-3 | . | TGTGCCATCAGTGAAAGGGACAGCTCCTACAATGAGCAGTTCTTC | CAISERDSSYNEQFF
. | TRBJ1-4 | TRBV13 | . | TGTGCCAGCAGCTTACGAGATGAAAAACTGTTTTTT | CASSLRDEKLFF
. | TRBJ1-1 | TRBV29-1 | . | TGCAGCGTTCCCTTAGGGGGTGAAGCTTTCTTT | CSVPLGGEAFF
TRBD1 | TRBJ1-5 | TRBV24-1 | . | TGTGCCACCAGTGCCCAGACAGGGGTAGGGAATCAGCCCCAGCATTTT | CATSAQTGVGNQPQHF
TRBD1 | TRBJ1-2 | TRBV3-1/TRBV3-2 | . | TGTGCCAGCAGCAGACTTAGACAGGGTGGCGGCTACACCTTC | CASSRLRQGGGYTF
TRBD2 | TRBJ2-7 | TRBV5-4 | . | TGTGCCAGCAGCAGTCCGGGACTAGCGGGAGCCGCCCTCTCCTACGAGCAGTACTTC | CASSSPGLAGAALSYEQYF
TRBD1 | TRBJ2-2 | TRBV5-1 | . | TGCGCCAGCAGCAACCGGGACAGGGTTGTTACCGGGGAGCTGTTTTTT | CASSNRDRVVTGELFF
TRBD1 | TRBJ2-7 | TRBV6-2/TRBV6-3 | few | TGTGCCAGCAGTTGGGACAGGGGAACCTACGAGCAGTACTTC | CASSWDRGTYEQYF
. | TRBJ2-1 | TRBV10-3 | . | TGTGCCACCCTGGGTGGAGCGGCGAAGAATGAGCAGTTCTTC | CATLGGAAKNEQFF
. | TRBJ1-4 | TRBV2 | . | TGTGCCAGCAGTGACGCGGGGAGTCGGGAAAAACTGTTTTTT | CASSDAGSREKLFF
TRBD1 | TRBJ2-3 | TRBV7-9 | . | TGTGCCAGCAGCCCTCCCCCGGGACAGGGGGCAGATACGCAGTATTTT | CASSPPPGQGADTQYF
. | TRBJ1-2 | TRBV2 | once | TGTGCCAGCAGTGAGGGGCTTAACTATGGCTACACCTTC | CASSEGLNYGYTF
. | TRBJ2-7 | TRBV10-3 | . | TGTGCCATCAGGGACCAAACAGGCCCCTACGAGCAGTACTTC | CAIRDQTGPYEQYF